The sequence of this T cell receptor (beta chain) was determined in a study of T cell repertoires in cytomegalovirus infection. Looking at the study overall: Recently identified HLA-C-restricted CMV epitopes and well-studied HLA-B-restricted CMV epitopes were used by the study. Public TCR beta signature analysis indicated the presence of both CMV infection and matching HLA type. Study observations and caveats: Across the ex vivo response, the dominant clonotypes were HLA-C-restricted CMV-specific TCR beta clonotypes. Cumulative frequency (of public TCR beta family members) identified carriers of CMV plus the relevant HLA.

TCRdb re-analysed the reads in MiXCR, keeping a single row per CDR3 protein. The sample has some 940,000 distinct CDR3 sequences, approximately 31% seen once; the top ten hold about an eighth. To note about this clonotype: Its antigen is not identified. This sequence may be a read error, since a much larger clone differs from it by one base. No conserved phenylalanine or tryptophan ends this CDR3, so it is likely a read error.

The CDR3 is 12 amino acids. V lost 1 base to trimming and J lost 6 bases, with 7 bases between them. The V gene's germline CDR1 is SGHVS and CDR2 FNYEAQ. The sequence was obtained from a human donor in good health (CMV status not recorded). Some clones in this sample may be carry-over from other donors' samples. The sample was cultured CD8+ T cells from PBMCs, taken from culture after CMV antigen stimulation. The rearrangement joins TRBV7-6 to TRBJ2-7; D is unresolved. CDR3 sequence: CASSLVPGEQYS. The CDR3 region has the DNA TGTGCCAGCAGCTTAGTACCGGGCGAGCAGTACTCC.